The 19 T cell receptor beta chains below come from one sample, sequenced in a study of regulatory T cells in long-lasting Graves disease. Time point noted: newly diagnosed GD, antithyroid drugs for less than 3 months. Construction of the TCR library relied on RNA isolated from PBMCs. Construction of the TCR beta libraries employed iRepertoire HTBI primers in conjunction with Arm-PCR of CDR3 regions. TCRdb fed the multiplex PCR reads into MiXCR, producing one record per CDR3 protein. This sample has about 320,000 distinct CDR3 sequences; 18% occur once, and the top ten carry about 36%. The sample in question was peripheral blood mononuclear cells (PBMCs), obtained at new diagnosis, from a patient treated with antithyroid drugs. The receptors derive from a female donor with Graves disease.

The CDR3 sequence: CASTRQGAGTQYF. CDR3 nucleotides: TGTGCCAGCACCAGACAGGGGGCAGGGACCCAGTACTTC. The V call is TRBV28, the J call TRBJ2-5, with 10 bases that match TRBD1. CDR1 and CDR2 (germline): MDHEN, SYDVKM. This CDR3 has 13 amino acids. V lost 7 bases, J lost 7 bases, and 6 bases stayed unmatched.

This sequence joins TRBV20-1 and TRBJ2-7; 10 bases match TRBD1. The CDR3 runs to 14 residues. Trimming at V came to 1 base and at J to 3 bases, leaving 3 bases not matched to a gene. Germline V lookup: CDR1 DFQATT, CDR2 SNEGSKA (reference sequence). The CDR3 here is CSARGQGALYEQYF. CDR3 sequence (DNA): TGCAGTGCTAGAGGACAGGGGGCCCTCTACGAGCAGTACTTC.

This clonotype was seen ten or more times. The CDR3 sequence is CASSYLSGTVGANVLTF. The CDR3 nucleotides are TGTGCCAGCAGTTACCTCTCAGGGACGGTTGGGGCCAACGTCCTGACTTTC. The chain links TRBV6-5 to TRBJ2-6; tentatively, D is TRBD1 or TRBD2 (5 bases each). V gave up 2 bases and J gave up 3 bases, with 14 bases separating them. The CDR3 loop spans 17 amino acids. CDR1 and CDR2 from the germline V gene are MNHEY and SVGAGI.

As for this clonotype: With a much larger clone just one base away, this may be a read error. The rearrangement links TRBV12-3 or TRBV12-4 to TRBJ2-4; 9 bases line up with TRBD1. The CDR3 extends over 18 amino acids. The CDR3 DNA follows: TGTGCCAGCAGTCCCTTTGCCGGGACAGGGTCAGCCAGAAACATTCAGTACTTC. As protein: CASSPFAGTGSARNIQYF.

Regarding this clonotype: Given a far larger clone just one base away, this is likely a sequencing read error. The chain joins TRBV11-3 to TRBJ1-1; D remains unclear. The CDR3 loop spans 15 amino acids. CDR1 and CDR2 from the germline V gene are SGHNT and YENEEA. The CDR3: CASSLEGLMNTEALF. The CDR3, as DNA: TGTGCCAGCAGCTTAGAAGGACTCATGAACACTGAAGCTTTGTTT.

This clonotype was detected ten times or more. The J gene is TRBJ1-2, the V gene TRBV12-3 or TRBV12-4; TRBD1 matches 7 bases. CDR3 size: 15 residues. V was pared by 6 bases and J by 5 bases, with 12 bases of the junction left unmatched. The CDR3 sequence is CASSSRQGGWYGYTF. The CDR3 region has the DNA TGTGCCAGCAGCTCCAGACAGGGCGGCTGGTATGGCTACACCTTC.

This clonotype occurred many times. The chain uses TRBV11-2 and TRBJ2-2, with D perhaps matching TRBD1 (7 bases). CDR3 length: 12 residues. CDR1 SGHAT and CDR2 FQNNGV come from the germline V gene. The V end lost 5 bases, the J end lost 7 bases, and 8 bases lay between the germline ends. For the CDR3, the DNA is TGTGCCAGCAGCCAGGGGGGCGGGGAGCTGTTTTTT. Translated: CASSQGGGELFF.

J is TRBJ2-3 and V is TRBV3-1, with 8 bases aligning to TRBD2. The CDR3 is 16 residues long. J lost 0 bases, V lost 5 bases, and 7 bases had no gene match. The germline V gene has CDR1 LGHDT and CDR2 YNNKEL (reference sequence). The CDR3: CASSATSGASTDTQYF. CDR3 nucleotide sequence: TGTGCCAGCAGCGCAACTAGCGGAGCTAGCACAGATACGCAGTATTTT.

The chain combines TRBV12-3 or TRBV12-4 with TRBJ2-1, with 11 bases matching TRBD2. The trim removed 3 bases at V and 8 bases at J, leaving 6 bases unmatched. The CDR3 runs to 15 residues. The CDR3 protein is CASSFSGGAGDEQFF. The CDR3 nucleotides read TGTGCCAGCAGTTTTAGCGGGGGGGCCGGTGATGAGCAGTTCTTC.

The chain has TRBV28 and TRBJ1-4; 7 bases match TRBD1. Germline CDR1 and CDR2: MDHEN and SYDVKM. The V gene end was trimmed by 6 bases and the J gene end by 7 bases; junction bases not matched to a gene: 14. This CDR3 spans 16 amino acids. The CDR3, as DNA: TGTGCCAGCAGCCGGGACAGACTGAACTATGTTGAAAAACTGTTTTTT. Amino acid sequence: CASSRDRLNYVEKLFF.

Ten or more counts support this clonotype. The chain is built from TRBV29-1 and TRBJ2-7; 8 bases agree with TRBD2. The CDR3 spans 12 residues. Germline values: CDR1 SQVTM, CDR2 ANQGSEA. V lost 5 bases and J lost 4; bases outside the gene matches: 4. Here the CDR3 DNA reads TGCAGCGTTAGCGGGAGTCAATACGAGCAGTACTTC. Encoded protein: CSVSGSQYEQYF.

The V gene is TRBV12-3 or TRBV12-4, the J gene TRBJ2-5, with D unresolved. CDR3 length: 13 amino acids. V lost 6 bases and J lost 5, with 13 bases in between. The CDR3 sequence is CASRLGSPETQYF. The CDR3 nucleotides read TGTGCCAGCAGGCTGGGGTCGCCTGAGACCCAGTACTTC.

This clonotype was counted ten times or more. The chain combines TRBV29-1 with TRBJ2-1, with TRBD1 identical over 7 bases. V trimming: 8 bases; J trimming: 10 bases; junction bases outside the gene matches: 8. The CDR3 extends over 11 amino acids. From germline, CDR1 is SQVTM and CDR2 ANQGSEA. The CDR3 sequence is CSTDRVSEQFF. The DNA for the CDR3 is TGCAGCACCGACAGGGTCAGCGAGCAGTTCTTC.

This clonotype has just a few counts. This chain links TRBV19 with TRBJ2-1; 7 nucleotides match TRBD2. Germline V CDR1 and CDR2: LNHDA, SQIVND (reference sequence). J lost 0 bases, V lost 5 bases, and 4 bases had no gene match. The CDR3 is 15 residues long. The CDR3 here is CASSRGRPSYNEQFF. The CDR3 DNA sequence: TGTGCCAGTAGTCGCGGGAGACCCTCCTACAATGAGCAGTTCTTC.

This clonotype occurred a few times. V is TRBV5-1 and J is TRBJ1-3; TRBD1 is a possible D gene (5 bases). CDR1 and CDR2 from the germline V gene are SGHRS and YFSETQ. Trimming stripped 4 bases from V and 0 bases from J, with 11 bases between. CDR3 size: 15 residues. The CDR3 region is CASSPLDSSGNTIYF. The CDR3 coding sequence is TGCGCCAGCAGCCCGCTTGACAGCTCTGGAAACACCATATATTTT.

The chain carries TRBV24-1 and TRBJ1-1, with D perhaps matching TRBD1 (5 bases). CDR3 length: 13 residues. Germline-derived CDR1 and CDR2 are KGHDR and SFDVKD. With 5 bases removed from V and 3 bases from J, the gap between germline ends came to 9 bases. As DNA, the CDR3 is TGTGCCACCAGTGGGGACGGCCACACTGAAGCTTTCTTT. This gives the protein CATSGDGHTEAFF.

This clonotype was seen ten or more times. Here the CDR3 DNA reads TGTGCCAGCAGTTTTCACAGACAAGAGACCCAGTACTTC. It encodes CASSFHRQETQYF. This rearrangement joins TRBV28 to TRBJ2-5; D is uncertain. Trimming took 3 bases from V and 2 from J, leaving 7 bases between them. Germline V gene data show CDR1 as MDHEN and CDR2 as SYDVKM. The CDR3 sequence is 13 residues long.

This clonotype was detected only once. This likely reflects a read error, since a far larger clone is one base away. The chain has TRBV20-1 and TRBJ2-5; 12 bases align to TRBD2. Germline trimming cut 5 bases from V and 11 bases from J; bases unmatched to any gene: 18. Per the germline V gene, CDR1 is DFQATT and CDR2 is SNEGSKA (reference sequence). This CDR3 region has 16 residues. CDR3 loop: CSAEGTSGSSYNEQYF. The CDR3 coding sequence is TGCAGTGCTGAAGGGACTAGCGGGTCCTCCTACAATGAGCAGTACTTC.

This clonotype was seen only a few times. V gene TRBV2 combines with J gene TRBJ2-2, with D uncertain. V lost 0 bases and J 3 bases, leaving 5 bases between the germline ends. This CDR3 has 14 residues. Germline-derived CDR1 and CDR2 are SNHLY and FYNNEI. The CDR3: CASSEAVDTGELFF. The CDR3 DNA reads TGTGCCAGCAGTGAAGCTGTTGACACCGGGGAGCTGTTTTTT.